The 12 T cell receptor beta chains presented below share a single source sample, sequenced in a study of blood T cell repertoires in COVID-19. The repertoire was sequenced with immunoSEQ multiplex PCR; TCRdb's copy has only in-frame clones and lacks some. Here the sample spans about 95,000 clones, 89% being singletons. The specimen was peripheral blood. These receptors were taken from a woman in her 70s with acute or convalescent COVID-19.

The chain uses TRBV28 and TRBJ1-6, with 9 nucleotides matching TRBD1. The CDR3 loop spans 17 amino acids. V gave up 2 bases and J gave up 1 base; unmatched junction bases: 3. CDR1 is MDHEN, CDR2 SYDVKM, per germline. The CDR3 region is CASSLLQGASYNSPLHF. CDR3 bases: TGTGCCAGCAGTTTACTACAGGGGGCTTCCTATAATTCACCCCTCCACTTT.

This chain links TRBV5-1 with TRBJ2-7; possible D gene TRBD1, 6 bases. Germline assignment: CDR1 SGHRS and CDR2 YFSETQ. CDR3 length: 15 amino acids. The V end lost 0 bases, the J end lost 3 bases, and 13 bases lay between the germline ends. The CDR3 DNA follows: TGCGCCAGCAGCTTGGAGGCAGGGGCAGACTACGAGCAGTACTTC. Its protein is CASSLEAGADYEQYF.

The rearrangement uses TRBV28 and TRBJ2-7, with D perhaps TRBD1 (6 bases). The CDR3 runs to 16 residues. The germline V gene encodes CDR1 MDHEN and CDR2 SYDVKM. Trimming stripped 6 bases from V and 4 bases from J, with 22 bases between. The CDR3 reads CASSPGLGQLFYEQYV. For the CDR3, the DNA is TGTGCCAGCAGCCCCGGCCTGGGACAATTGTTTTACGAGCAGTACGTC.

Here the CDR3 DNA reads TGTGCCAGCAGTTCCACAGCCTTCTCTGGAAACACCATATATTTT. Translated, it gives CASSSTAFSGNTIYF. The J gene is TRBJ1-3, the V gene TRBV6-5; D remains unclear. V lost 4 bases and J 0 bases, leaving 10 bases between the germline ends. From germline, CDR1 is MNHEY and CDR2 SVGAGI. This CDR3 has 15 residues.

The chain is built from TRBV5-5 and TRBJ2-3; 7 positions agree with TRBD2. This CDR3 spans 14 amino acids. In germline, CDR1 is SGHKS, CDR2 YYEKEE (reference sequence). Unmatched junction bases numbered 7, after V lost 7 bases and J lost 2 bases. The CDR3 reads CASLPGGFTDTQYF. In nucleotides, the CDR3 is TGTGCCAGCCTCCCCGGGGGGTTCACAGATACGCAGTATTTT.

This clone was recorded once. The chain employs TRBV28 and TRBJ1-4; D is possibly TRBD1 (5 bases). Germline CDR1 MDHEN, CDR2 SYDVKM. CDR3 length: 16 residues. V lost 7 bases, J lost 4 bases, and 19 bases lay in between. The CDR3 DNA sequence: TGTGCCAGCACCAATTTGGGGCGGCCGTTTAATGAAAAACTGTTTTTT. This encodes CASTNLGRPFNEKLFF.

This clone was seen more than once but under ten times. The chain uses TRBV25-1 and TRBJ2-1; weak D call: TRBD2 (6 bases). The CDR3 length is 15 residues. From germline, CDR1 is MGHDK and CDR2 SYGVNS. V was clipped by 7 bases and J by 3 bases, with 16 bases between them. DNA of the CDR3: TGTGCCAGCATACAGTCCGGGGGTTTCTACAATGAGCAGTTCTTC. Translating it yields CASIQSGGFYNEQFF.

V gene TRBV18 combines with J gene TRBJ1-6; 8 nucleotides line up with TRBD1. Germline loops: CDR1 KGHSH, CDR2 LQKENI. V shed 4 bases, J shed 6 bases, and the junction held 5 bases outside the gene matches. CDR3 length: 15 residues. The CDR3 DNA is TGTGCCAGCTCACATACGACAGGGGTTAATTCACCCCTCCACTTT. Translating it yields CASSHTTGVNSPLHF.

The rearrangement uses TRBV18 and TRBJ2-3; D possibly corresponds to TRBD1 (6 bases). CDR3 length: 15 amino acids. V lost 5 bases and J 5 bases, leaving 17 bases between the germline ends. Germline CDR1 KGHSH, CDR2 LQKENI. The CDR3 sequence: CASSIQQGPQDTQYF. CDR3 nucleotide sequence: TGTGCCAGCTCAATCCAACAGGGCCCCCAAGATACGCAGTATTTT. The entire variable domain, with the rest obtained from reference TRBV18 and TRBJ2-3, is as follows: NAGVMQNPRHLVRRRGQEARLRCSPMKGHSHVYWYRQLPEEGLKFMVYLQKENIIDESGMPKERFSAEFPKEGPSILRIQQVVRGDSAAYFCASSIQQGPQDTQYFGPGTRLTVL.

This clone was detected only once. The genes are TRBV28 and TRBJ1-5; D remains ambiguous. Germline V gene lookup returns CDR1 MDHEN and CDR2 SYDVKM. Trimming took 6 bases from V and 6 from J, leaving 15 bases between them. The CDR3 contains 14 residues. CDR3 coding DNA: TGTGCCAGCAGCCTACCCGTCGTTCGTCAGCCCCAGCATTTT. Translating gives CASSLPVVRQPQHF. Full variable domain (remainder filled in from reference TRBV28 and TRBJ1-5): DVKVTQSSRYLVKRTGEKVFLECVQDMDHENMFWYRQDPGLGLRLIYFSYDVKMKEKGDIPEGYSVSREKKERFSLILESASTNQTSMYLCASSLPVVRQPQHFGDGTRLSIL.

The rearrangement links TRBV7-9 to TRBJ1-2; perhaps TRBD1 as D (6 bases). The CDR3 totals 14 residues. The V end lost 2 bases, the J end lost 7 bases, and 14 bases lay between the germline ends. Germline-derived CDR1 and CDR2 are SEHNR and FQNEAQ (reference sequence). CDR3 nucleotides: TGTGCCAGCAGCTTAATCGGTTCAGGGGCTGGCTACACCTTC. Protein: CASSLIGSGAGYTF.

This chain links TRBV28 with TRBJ1-1; D unresolved. The germline CDR1 and CDR2 sequences are MDHEN and SYDVKM. Trimming removed 7 bases at V and 5 bases at J, with 8 bases between. The CDR3 has 11 amino acids. CDR3 nucleotides: TGTGCCAGCACTACCGCGACTGAAGCTTTCTTT. Translating gives CASTTATEAFF.